This T cell receptor beta chain was recorded in a study of T cells in Graves' hyperthyroidism and ophthalmopathy. The CDR3 is made up of 15 amino acids. Germline lookup yields CDR1 SNHLY and CDR2 FYNNEI. V lost 7 bases to trimming and J lost 4 bases, with 17 bases between them. Those patients with uncontrolled infection, other autoimmune disease, pregnancy or lactation were excluded. The TCR beta CDR3 regions underwent amplification using RNA transcripts as the source. A first-round RT-PCR of the TCR CDR3 used the HTBI primer set. TCRdb called the multiplex PCR reads again in MiXCR, with one record for every CDR3 protein. The profile shows fewer than 600,000 distinct CDR3 sequences, about an eighth of them singletons. In its sample, this clonotype was seen many times.

The source material was blood. The source of this sequence is a woman aged 18 to 35 with Graves' hyperthyroidism. The chain links TRBV2 to TRBJ2-1; a weak D match, TRBD1 (6 bases). CDR3 region: CASTRDNPLYNEQFF. In nucleotides, the CDR3 is TGTGCCAGCACTCGGGACAACCCCCTTTACAATGAGCAGTTCTTC.